This passage covers 21 T cell receptor beta chains from one sample sequenced in a study of metastatic and nonmetastatic thyroid tumors. From the PCR reads, TCRdb re-called clones with MiXCR. The table has 30,000 to 35,000 clones, 33% seen once; the top ten hold roughly a sixth. Not a single patient had been given any form of treatment at any point before undergoing thyroid surgery. Sequenced input: tumor tissue. These receptors were collected from a female donor with papillary thyroid cancer or a benign thyroid nodule (not recorded which). Some clones in this sample may be carry-over from other donors' samples.

This clone was counted a few times. The V call is TRBV27, the J call TRBJ2-7; D is undetermined. Germline values: CDR1 MNHEY, CDR2 SMNVEV (reference sequence). V lost 7 bases and J lost 5, with 21 bases in between. The length of the CDR3 is 15 residues. The CDR3 loop is CASISSEGFPHEQYF. CDR3 DNA sequence: TGTGCCAGCATCTCCTCGGAAGGGTTCCCCCACGAGCAGTACTTC.

The V call is TRBV10-3, the J call TRBJ1-6; D is possibly TRBD1 (6 bases). CDR3 length equals 14 residues. CDR1 is ENHRY and CDR2 is SYGVKD in the germline V gene. Trimming cost V 4 bases and J 13 bases, with 17 bases left between them. The CDR3 nucleotides read TGTGCCATCAGTGTAGCGGCAGGGGCCTCTCCCCTCCACTTT. Protein product: CAISVAAGASPLHF.

The chain links TRBV11-2 to TRBJ2-3, with 12 bases aligning to TRBD2. The CDR3 is 16 residues long. Germline CDR1 and CDR2: SGHAT and FQNNGV. With 5 bases clipped from V and 6 bases from J, the junction kept 9 bases outside the gene matches. CDR3 nucleotide sequence: TGTGCCAGCAGCCCATCTAGCGGGAGGGCCCCGGATACGCAGTATTTT. Encoded protein: CASSPSSGRAPDTQYF.

This chain joins TRBV20-1 and TRBJ2-3; a weak D match, TRBD2 (6 bases). Germline CDR1 and CDR2: DFQATT and SNEGSKA (reference sequence). This CDR3 comprises 14 residues. V lost 6 bases, J lost 0 bases, and 13 bases lay in between. This CDR3 reads CSADPGASTDTQYF. CDR3 coding DNA: TGCAGTGCGGACCCGGGAGCAAGCACAGATACGCAGTATTTT.

The table lists this clone with a few counts. The J gene is TRBJ2-7, the V gene TRBV15, with D maybe TRBD2 (7 bases). The CDR3 loop spans 16 amino acids. The V end was cut by 0 bases, the J end by 7 bases, with 19 bases between. The germline V gene encodes CDR1 LNHNV and CDR2 YYDKDF (reference sequence). This chain's CDR3 is CATSRDRVLGGQEQYF. The CDR3 region has the DNA TGTGCCACCAGCAGAGATCGGGTGTTGGGGGGGCAAGAGCAGTACTTC.

This rearrangement joins TRBV12-3 or TRBV12-4 to TRBJ1-1; D is possibly TRBD1 (6 bases). The CDR3 has 14 amino acids. Trimming shortened V by 5 bases and J by 0 bases, and 10 bases separated the two germline ends. The CDR3 here is CASSPQGVNTEAFF. The CDR3 coding sequence is TGTGCCAGCAGTCCACAGGGCGTGAACACTGAAGCTTTCTTT.

In this sample, this clone turned up a few times. This chain links TRBV6-1 with TRBJ1-6, with TRBD1 identical over 7 bases. CDR1 is MNHNS, CDR2 SASEGT, per germline. Trimming removed 4 bases from V and 10 bases from J; junction bases left unmatched: 4. The CDR3 length is 13 residues. The CDR3 sequence is CASSGTGDSPLHF. The CDR3 DNA reads TGTGCCAGCAGTGGTACAGGGGACTCACCCCTCCACTTT.

The CDR3 region is CASTPWTGNQETQYF. CDR3 bases: TGTGCCAGCACCCCCTGGACAGGGAACCAAGAGACCCAGTACTTC. The gene calls are TRBV7-2 and TRBJ2-5; 8 bases are a match to TRBD1. CDR3 size: 15 residues. Trimming took 7 bases from V and 0 from J; bases not matched to a gene: 7. Germline CDR1 SGHTA, CDR2 FQGNSA. Drawing the rest from reference TRBV7-2 and TRBJ2-5, the complete variable domain is GAGVSQSPSNKVTEKGKDVELRCDPISGHTALYWYRQSLGQGLEFLIYFQGNSAPDKSGLPSDRFSAERTGGSVSTLTIQRTQQEDSAVYLCASTPWTGNQETQYFGPGTRLLVL.

A few counts support this clone. The chain joins TRBV6-6 to TRBJ1-1; tentative D call: TRBD1 (5 bases). The V end lost 2 bases, the J end lost 1 base, and 11 bases lay between the germline ends. Germline CDR1 is MNHNY and CDR2 is SVGAGI (reference sequence). The CDR3 is made up of 15 amino acids. The CDR3 spells CASSYRGVQNTEAFF. The CDR3 DNA reads as TGTGCCAGCAGTTACAGAGGGGTTCAGAACACTGAAGCTTTCTTT.

This clone was seen once. Other DNA sequences in this specimen translate into the identical CDR3. This chain uses TRBV20-1 with TRBJ2-7; the match to TRBD1 covers 10 bases. V shed 6 bases and J 3 bases; nucleotides not matched to a gene: 2. This CDR3 is built from 12 residues. Germline CDR1 reads DFQATT; CDR2 reads SNEGSKA (reference sequence). The CDR3 here is CSARDRGYEQYF. The CDR3 DNA is TGCAGTGCCCGGGACAGGGGCTACGAGCAGTACTTC.

This clone was seen more than once but under ten times. This chain links TRBV28 with TRBJ2-2, with D unclear. The CDR3 totals 11 residues. Germline CDR1 is MDHEN and CDR2 is SYDVKM. With 8 bases removed from V and 6 bases from J, the gap between germline ends came to 7 bases. The CDR3 loop reads CASRSSGELFF. CDR3 coding DNA: TGTGCCAGCCGTAGTTCCGGGGAGCTGTTTTTT.

This clone has only a few counts. This sequence joins TRBV12-3 or TRBV12-4 and TRBJ1-6; weak D call: TRBD1 (5 bases). V was clipped by 5 bases and J by 11 bases, with 16 bases between them. The CDR3 totals 14 residues. For the CDR3, the DNA is TGTGCCAGCAGTAACGAGGGGTCTAGGCCACCCCTCCACTTT. Translated: CASSNEGSRPPLHF.

By share, this clone ranks as large. This chain joins TRBV27 and TRBJ2-7; 13 bases fit TRBD2. The CDR3 sequence is 16 residues long. Germline V gives CDR1 MNHEY, CDR2 SMNVEV (reference sequence). The V gene end was trimmed by 9 bases and the J gene end by 2 bases; junction bases not matched to a gene: 10. The CDR3 DNA reads TGTGCCAGTAGTATGACTAGCGGGGGGCATACCTACGAGCAGTACTTC. It yields the protein CASSMTSGGHTYEQYF.

There are a few counts of this clone. The chain uses TRBV6-1 and TRBJ2-2; weak D call: TRBD1 (5 bases). The CDR3 runs to 13 residues. Per the germline V gene, CDR1 is MNHNS and CDR2 is SASEGT. V was clipped by 2 bases and J by 6 bases, with 7 bases between them. CDR3 DNA sequence: TGTGCCAGCAGTGAATTCAGGGCCGGGGAGCTGTTTTTT. Protein sequence: CASSEFRAGELFF.

This clone was counted only a few times. The rearrangement uses TRBV6-1 and TRBJ1-2, with a possible D match to TRBD1 (6 bases). V lost 6 bases to trimming and J lost 0 bases, with 14 bases between them. The CDR3 is 15 amino acids. Germline V gene sequence: CDR1 MNHNS, CDR2 SASEGT. The DNA of the CDR3 is TGTGCCAGCAGGGACAGTCTCGCCCCTAACTATGGCTACACCTTC. Amino acids: CASRDSLAPNYGYTF.

This chain uses TRBV3-1 with TRBJ1-6; D uncertain. The CDR3 is made up of 13 amino acids. V lost 5 bases and J 10 bases, leaving 12 bases between the germline ends. Germline V lookup: CDR1 LGHDT, CDR2 YNNKEL (reference sequence). The CDR3 loop is CASSDGEWSPLHF. CDR3 nucleotide sequence: TGTGCCAGCAGCGATGGTGAATGGTCACCCCTCCACTTT.

This rearrangement joins TRBV11-2 to TRBJ1-1, with D possibly being TRBD1 (5 bases). Germline CDR1 reads SGHAT; CDR2 reads FQNNGV. The CDR3 is 15 residues long. Trimming removed 6 bases at V and 2 bases at J, with 16 bases between. The CDR3 here is CASSFMGTANTEAFF. CDR3 coding DNA: TGTGCCAGCAGTTTTATGGGGACGGCCAACACTGAAGCTTTCTTT.

This clone came up once. This rearrangement joins TRBV5-1 to TRBJ2-6, with D perhaps TRBD2 (6 bases). The V end was cut by 5 bases, the J end by 4 bases, with 13 bases between. The CDR3 is 15 residues long. CDR1 is SGHRS, CDR2 YFSETQ, per germline. The CDR3 reads CASSRTGGGANVLTF. In nucleotides, the CDR3 is TGCGCCAGCAGTCGTACAGGAGGGGGGGCCAACGTCCTGACTTTC.

This clone was picked up a small number of times. The V gene is TRBV6-1, the J gene TRBJ2-3; TRBD2 aligns across 10 bases. Germline assignment: CDR1 MNHNS and CDR2 SASEGT. Losses at the gene ends were 5 bases for V and 1 base for J; bases not matched to a gene: 3. The CDR3 totals 15 residues. This CDR3 reads CASSSGGAGTDTQYF. The DNA for the CDR3 is TGTGCCAGCAGTAGCGGGGGGGCAGGCACAGATACGCAGTATTTT.

This clone was recorded a few times. This sequence joins TRBV20-1 and TRBJ1-2; the match to TRBD1 covers 9 bases. Per the germline V gene, CDR1 is DFQATT and CDR2 is SNEGSKA (reference sequence). The CDR3 spans 14 residues. V was clipped by 1 base and J by 3 bases; unmatched bases: 3. The CDR3 DNA reads as TGCAGTGCTAGAGCCTGGACAGGGGACTATGGCTACACCTTC. It encodes CSARAWTGDYGYTF.

The V gene is TRBV20-1, the J gene TRBJ2-1; possible D gene TRBD1, 5 bases. The CDR3 totals 15 residues. V lost 1 base, J lost 7 bases, and 17 bases lay in between. Germline V lookup: CDR1 DFQATT, CDR2 SNEGSKA (reference sequence). As DNA, the CDR3 is TGCAGTGCTAGAGGCTTGGGGCAGGAAATTAATGAGCAGTTCTTC. This gives the protein CSARGLGQEINEQFF.